This T cell receptor beta chain is drawn from a study of OX40 agonist ivuxolimab in advanced cancers. Study-wide background: The study treated patients with ivuxolimab, an agonistic anti-OX40 (CD134) antibody.

General observations from the study: No determination was made of the antigen specificity of the expanded peripheral T cells. On average, CD8+ T cells showed a greater number of expanded clones than CD4+.

Germline CDR1 and CDR2: SGHTA and FQGTGA. CDR3 length equals 13 residues. The ends were cut back, 2 bases at V and 0 bases at J, with 4 bases in the middle. This clone came up a few times. Its antigen is unidentified. The assay was immunoSEQ multiplex PCR, and TCRdb's table has in-frame clones only and misses some. The repertoire holds about 73,000 clones, with roughly 86% as singletons. This clonotype was obtained from an adult with an advanced solid tumor such as melanoma, head and neck, liver or kidney cancer. The rearrangement uses TRBV7-3 and TRBJ1-1; no clear D. The starting material was CD4+ or CD8+ T cells sorted from blood, obtained in a trial of the OX40 agonist ivuxolimab. The CDR3 DNA reads as TGTGCCAGCAGCTTAGCCCTGAACACTGAAGCTTTCTTT. Encoded protein: CASSLALNTEAFF.